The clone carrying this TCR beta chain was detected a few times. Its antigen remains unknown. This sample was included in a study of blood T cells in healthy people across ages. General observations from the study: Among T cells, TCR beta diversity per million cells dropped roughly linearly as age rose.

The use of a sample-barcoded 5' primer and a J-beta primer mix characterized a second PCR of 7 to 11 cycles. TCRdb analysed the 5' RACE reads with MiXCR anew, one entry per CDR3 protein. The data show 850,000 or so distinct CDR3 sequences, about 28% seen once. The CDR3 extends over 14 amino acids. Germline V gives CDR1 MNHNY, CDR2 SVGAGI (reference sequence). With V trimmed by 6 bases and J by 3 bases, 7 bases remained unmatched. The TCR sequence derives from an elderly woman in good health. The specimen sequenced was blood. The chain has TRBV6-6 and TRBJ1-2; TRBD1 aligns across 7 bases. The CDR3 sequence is CASSTTGSYYGYTF. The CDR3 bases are TGTGCCAGCAGCACGACAGGGTCCTACTATGGCTACACCTTC.